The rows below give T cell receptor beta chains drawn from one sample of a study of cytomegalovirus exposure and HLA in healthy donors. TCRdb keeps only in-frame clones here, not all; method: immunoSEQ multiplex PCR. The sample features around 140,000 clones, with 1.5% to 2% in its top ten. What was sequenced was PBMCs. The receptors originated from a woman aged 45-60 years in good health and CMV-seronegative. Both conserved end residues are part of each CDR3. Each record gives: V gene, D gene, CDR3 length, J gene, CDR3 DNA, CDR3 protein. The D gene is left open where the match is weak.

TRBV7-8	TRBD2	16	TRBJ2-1	TGTGCCAGCAGCTTAGGGTCTAGCGGGGACTACAATGAGCAGTTCTTC	CASSLGSSGDYNEQFF
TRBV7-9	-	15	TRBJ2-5	TGTGCCAGCAGCCCAGGCCAGGCGTACCAAGAGACCCAGTACTTC	CASSPGQAYQETQYF
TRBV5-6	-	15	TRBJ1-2	TGTGCCAGCAGCTTGGGGGGAGCGTCTAACTATGGCTACACCTTC	CASSLGGASNYGYTF
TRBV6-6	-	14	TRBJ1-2	TGTGCCAGCAGTTTCTCTGACAGTGACTATGGCTACACCTTC	CASSFSDSDYGYTF
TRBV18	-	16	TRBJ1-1	TGTGCCAGCTCACCCTATCCAACAGGCCTGAACACTGAAGCTTTCTTT	CASSPYPTGLNTEAFF
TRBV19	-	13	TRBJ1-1	TGTGCCAGTAGCGCGGCCTTGAACACTGAAGCTTTCTTT	CASSAALNTEAFF
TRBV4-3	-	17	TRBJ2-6	TGCGCCAGCAGCCAAGATCAGGCGGGTAATGGGGCCAACGTCCTGACTTTC	CASSQDQAGNGANVLTF
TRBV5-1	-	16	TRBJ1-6	TGCGCCAGCAGCTTGGGTGGTGGGGCGCAGGATTCACCCCTCCACTTT	CASSLGGGAQDSPLHF
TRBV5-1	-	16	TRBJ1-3	TGCGCCAGCGCTAACACAGGCTCGGGGGTCGGAAACACCATATATTTT	CASANTGSGVGNTIYF
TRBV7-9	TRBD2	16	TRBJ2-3	TGTGCCAGCAGCGGGACTAGCGGGAGTATCACAGATACGCAGTATTTT	CASSGTSGSITDTQYF
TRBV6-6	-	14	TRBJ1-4	TGTGCCAGCAGTTCCAGGGCCGGAAATGAAAAACTGTTTTTT	CASSSRAGNEKLFF
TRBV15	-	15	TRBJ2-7	TGTGCCACCAGCAGTTCGGGAACCCGCTCCTACGAGCAGTACTTC	CATSSSGTRSYEQYF
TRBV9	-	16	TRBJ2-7	TGTGCCAGCAGCGTAGCCCTCGGGAGTAGCTCCTACGAGCAGTACTTC	CASSVALGSSSYEQYF
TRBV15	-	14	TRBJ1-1	TGTGCCACCTCCCGGGGGTCTATGAACACTGAAGCTTTCTTT	CATSRGSMNTEAFF
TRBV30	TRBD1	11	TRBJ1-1	TGTGCCTGGGACCGACAGGGGAGCGCTTTCTTT	CAWDRQGSAFF
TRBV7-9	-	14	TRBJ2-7	TGTGCCAGCAGCTTACCGGGAAGCTCCTACGAGCAGTACTTC	CASSLPGSSYEQYF
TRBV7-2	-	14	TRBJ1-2	TGTGCCAGCAGCTTAAAGGTACAGACCTATGGCTACACCTTC	CASSLKVQTYGYTF
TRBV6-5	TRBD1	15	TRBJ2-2	TGTGCCAGCACCCGGGACAGGGGAAGAACCGGGGAGCTGTTTTTT	CASTRDRGRTGELFF
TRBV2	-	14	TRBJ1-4	TGTGCCAGCGTGGAGGGATTCCCTAATGAAAAACTGTTTTTT	CASVEGFPNEKLFF
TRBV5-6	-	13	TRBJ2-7	TGTGCCAGCAGACGACAGGATTACTACGAGCAGTACTTC	CASRRQDYYEQYF
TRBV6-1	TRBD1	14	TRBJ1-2	TGTGCCAGCAGTGAAAGGACAGGGGAGAGGGGCTACACCTTC	CASSERTGERGYTF
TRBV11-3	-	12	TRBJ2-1	TGTGCCAGCAGCTTAATCGACAATGAGCAGTTCTTC	CASSLIDNEQFF
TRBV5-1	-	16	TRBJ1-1	TGCGCCAGCAGCCCATCTATCGCGGGGGGCGGCACTGAAGCTTTCTTT	CASSPSIAGGGTEAFF
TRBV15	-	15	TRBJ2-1	TGTGCCACCAGCAGAGATAAACTAGTTAGCGATGAGCAGTTCTTC	CATSRDKLVSDEQFF
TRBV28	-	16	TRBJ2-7	TGTGCCAGCAGTCCCTCAACCCCGGGCCCAGGGTCCGAGCAGTACTTC	CASSPSTPGPGSEQYF
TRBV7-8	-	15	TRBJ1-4	TGTGCCAGCAGCTTAGTGCTACAGGGCAATGAAAAACTGTTTTTT	CASSLVLQGNEKLFF
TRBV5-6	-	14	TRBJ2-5	TGTGCCAGCAGCCTGGGGACATTACGGGAGACCCAGTACTTC	CASSLGTLRETQYF
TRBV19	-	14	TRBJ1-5	TGTGCCAGTAGTATATCAGGTGACAGGCCGCCCCAGCATTTT	CASSISGDRPPQHF
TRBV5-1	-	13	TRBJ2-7	TGCGCCAGCAGCTTTGAGAGGTCCTACGAGCAGTACTTC	CASSFERSYEQYF
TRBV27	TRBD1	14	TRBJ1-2	TGTGCCAGCAGGCGGACAGGGGGCGACTATGGCTACACCTTC	CASRRTGGDYGYTF
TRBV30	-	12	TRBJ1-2	TGTGCCCAAACCCCCGGGGGCTATGGCTACACCTTC	CAQTPGGYGYTF
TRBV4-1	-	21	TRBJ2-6	TGCGCCAGCAGCCAAGATTGGGGCAGGACCCCGACGGGCGGTGGGGCCAACGTCCTGACTTTC	CASSQDWGRTPTGGGANVLTF
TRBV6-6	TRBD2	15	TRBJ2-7	TGTGCCAGCAGACCCAGCGGGAGTAATTCCTACGAGCAGTACTTC	CASRPSGSNSYEQYF
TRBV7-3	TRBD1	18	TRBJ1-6	TGTGCCAGCACCGTTTGGGGGGACAGCGAAATCCCGAATTCACCCCTCCACTTT	CASTVWGDSEIPNSPLHF
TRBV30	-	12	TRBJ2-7	TGTGCCTGGGACTCATTGATGGACGAGCAGTACTTC	CAWDSLMDEQYF
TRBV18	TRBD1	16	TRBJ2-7	TGTGCCAGCTCACCGGGACAGGGGAACTTAGGTTACGAGCAGTACTTC	CASSPGQGNLGYEQYF
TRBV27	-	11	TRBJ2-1	TGTGCCAGCACCCCTAGAGGTGAGCAGTTCTTC	CASTPRGEQFF
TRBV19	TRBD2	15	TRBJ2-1	TGTGCCAGTAGTTACGGGACTAGCCGATTAGGTGAGCAGTTCTTC	CASSYGTSRLGEQFF
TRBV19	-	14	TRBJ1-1	TGTGCCAGTAGTATAGGCCCTCCGGGGACTGAAGCTTTCTTT	CASSIGPPGTEAFF
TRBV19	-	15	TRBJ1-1	TGTGCCAGTAGTATAGTAGCAGGGCCGAACACTGAAGCTTTCTTT	CASSIVAGPNTEAFF
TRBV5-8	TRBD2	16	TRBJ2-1	TGTGCCAGCAGCCCCCTGACTAGCGGGAGACAGAAAGAGCAGTTCTTC	CASSPLTSGRQKEQFF
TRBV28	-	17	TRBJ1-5	TGTGCCAGCAGTTATCCGGCAGCGGGAGGTCGCAATCAGCCCCAGCATTTT	CASSYPAAGGRNQPQHF
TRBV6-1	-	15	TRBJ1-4	TGTGCCAGCAGTAAACAGGGTTCATCTAATGAAAAACTGTTTTTT	CASSKQGSSNEKLFF
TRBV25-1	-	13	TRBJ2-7	TGTGCCAGCAGTGTAAGCGGATTCTACGAGCAGTACTTC	CASSVSGFYEQYF
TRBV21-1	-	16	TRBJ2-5	TGTGCCAGCAGCAATCCCGTAGAGGGCGGAGGAGAGACCCAGTACTTC	CASSNPVEGGGETQYF
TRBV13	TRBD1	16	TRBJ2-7	TGTGCCAGCAGCTTCCCCCGCCGGGACAGCTCCTACGAGCAGTACTTC	CASSFPRRDSSYEQYF
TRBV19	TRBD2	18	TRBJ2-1	TGTGCCAGTAACCTGGACAAGACTAGCGGAGCACTTCCAAATGAGCAGTTCTTC	CASNLDKTSGALPNEQFF
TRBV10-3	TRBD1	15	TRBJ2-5	TGTGCCATCAGTCTAGGACAGGGTACAGGAGAGACCCAGTACTTC	CAISLGQGTGETQYF
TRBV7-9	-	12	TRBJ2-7	TGTGCCAGCAGCCCCTCGGGGTACGAGCAGTACTTC	CASSPSGYEQYF